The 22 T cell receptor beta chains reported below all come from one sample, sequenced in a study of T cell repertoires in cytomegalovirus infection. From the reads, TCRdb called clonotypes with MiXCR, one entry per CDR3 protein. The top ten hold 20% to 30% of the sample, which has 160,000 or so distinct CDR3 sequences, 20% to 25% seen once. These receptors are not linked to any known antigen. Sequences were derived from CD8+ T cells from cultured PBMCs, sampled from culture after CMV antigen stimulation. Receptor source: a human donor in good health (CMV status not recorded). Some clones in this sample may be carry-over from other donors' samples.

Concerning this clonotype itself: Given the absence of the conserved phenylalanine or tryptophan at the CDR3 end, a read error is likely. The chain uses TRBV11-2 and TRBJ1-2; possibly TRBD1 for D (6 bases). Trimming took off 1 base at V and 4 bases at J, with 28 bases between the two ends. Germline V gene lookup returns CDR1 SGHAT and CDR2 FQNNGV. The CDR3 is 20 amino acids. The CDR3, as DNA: TGTGCCAGCAGCTTAGTACAAGGGGACAACAACCCCACTTCCATCTATGGCTACACCTTA. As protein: CASSLVQGDNNPTSIYGYTL.

The chain's CDR3 is CASSLVGGPGYTF. The DNA for the CDR3 is TGTGCCAGCAGCTTGGTGGGGGGGCCTGGCTACACCTTC. This rearrangement joins TRBV5-6 to TRBJ1-2, with D tentatively TRBD1 (6 bases). The CDR3 extends over 13 amino acids. Trimming took 0 bases from V and 7 from J, leaving 10 bases between them. Germline values: CDR1 SGHDT, CDR2 YYEEEE.

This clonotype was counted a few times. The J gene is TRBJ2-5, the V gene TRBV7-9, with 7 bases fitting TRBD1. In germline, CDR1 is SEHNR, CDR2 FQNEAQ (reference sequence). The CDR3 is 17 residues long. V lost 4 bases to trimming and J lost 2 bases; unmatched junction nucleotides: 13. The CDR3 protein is CASSSYVWTRGQETQYF. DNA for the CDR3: TGTGCCAGCAGCTCTTACGTGTGGACCAGGGGGCAAGAGACCCAGTACTTC.

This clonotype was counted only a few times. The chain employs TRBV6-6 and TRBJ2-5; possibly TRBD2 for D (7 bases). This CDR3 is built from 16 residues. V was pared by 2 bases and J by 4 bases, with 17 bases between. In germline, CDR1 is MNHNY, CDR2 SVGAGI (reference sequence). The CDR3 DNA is TGTGCCAGCAGTTACCCCAAGGGGGGGGGCCCAGAGACCCAGTACTTC. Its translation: CASSYPKGGGPETQYF.

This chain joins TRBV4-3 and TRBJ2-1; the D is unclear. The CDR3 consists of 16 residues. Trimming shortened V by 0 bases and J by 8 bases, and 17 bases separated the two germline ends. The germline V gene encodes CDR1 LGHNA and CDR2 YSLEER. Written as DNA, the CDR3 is TGCGCCAGCAGCCAAGATCAGATTCCGGGTCGCCATGAGCAGTTCTTC. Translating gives CASSQDQIPGRHEQFF.

The CDR3 DNA is TGTGCCAGCAGCCCGATACAGGGGGAGGGGTCGTACTCACCCCTCCACTTT. It codes for CASSPIQGEGSYSPLHF. The chain couples TRBV7-2 to TRBJ1-6; TRBD1 aligns across 8 bases. Unmatched junction bases numbered 16, after V lost 5 bases and J lost 10 bases. The germline V gene has CDR1 SGHTA and CDR2 FQGNSA. CDR3 size: 17 residues.

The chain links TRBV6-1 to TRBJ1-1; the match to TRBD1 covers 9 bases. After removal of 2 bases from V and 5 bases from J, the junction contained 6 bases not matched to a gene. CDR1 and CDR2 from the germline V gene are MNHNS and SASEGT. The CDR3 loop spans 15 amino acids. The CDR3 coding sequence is TGTGCCAGCAGTGAATCACAGGGGGCGAGGACTGAAGCTTTCTTT. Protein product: CASSESQGARTEAFF.

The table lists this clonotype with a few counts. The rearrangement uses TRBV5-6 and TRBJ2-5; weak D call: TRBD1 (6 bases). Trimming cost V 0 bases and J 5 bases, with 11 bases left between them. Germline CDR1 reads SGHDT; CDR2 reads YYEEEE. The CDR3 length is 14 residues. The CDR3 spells CASSLAGGRETQYF. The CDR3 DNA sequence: TGTGCCAGCAGCTTGGCTGGGGGCCGTGAGACCCAGTACTTC.

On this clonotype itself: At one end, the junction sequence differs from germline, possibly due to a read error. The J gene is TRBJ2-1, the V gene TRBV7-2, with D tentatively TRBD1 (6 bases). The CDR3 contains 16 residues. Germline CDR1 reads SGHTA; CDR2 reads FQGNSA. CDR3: CACRNPGQSSYNEQFF. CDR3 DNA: TGTGCCTGCAGAAATCCGGGACAAAGCTCCTACAATGAGCAGTTCTTC.

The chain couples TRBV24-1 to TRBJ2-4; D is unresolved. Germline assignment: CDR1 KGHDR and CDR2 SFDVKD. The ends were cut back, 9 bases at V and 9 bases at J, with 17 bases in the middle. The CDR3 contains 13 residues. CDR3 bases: TGTGCCACCTCCGGAGCCTCGTACGGCATTCAGTACTTC. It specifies CATSGASYGIQYF.

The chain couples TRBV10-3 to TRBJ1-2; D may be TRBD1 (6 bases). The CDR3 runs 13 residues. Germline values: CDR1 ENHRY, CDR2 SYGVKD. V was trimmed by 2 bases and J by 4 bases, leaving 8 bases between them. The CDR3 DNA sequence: TGTGCCATCAGTGAGAGGACAGCCTATGGCTACACCTTC. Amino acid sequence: CAISERTAYGYTF.

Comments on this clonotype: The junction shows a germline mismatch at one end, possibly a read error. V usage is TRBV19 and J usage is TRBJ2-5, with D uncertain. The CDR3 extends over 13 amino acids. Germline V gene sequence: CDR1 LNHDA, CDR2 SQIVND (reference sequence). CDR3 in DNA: TGTGCCAGTAGTATTTGGACGTTTGAGACCCAGTACTTT. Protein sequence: CASSIWTFETQYF.

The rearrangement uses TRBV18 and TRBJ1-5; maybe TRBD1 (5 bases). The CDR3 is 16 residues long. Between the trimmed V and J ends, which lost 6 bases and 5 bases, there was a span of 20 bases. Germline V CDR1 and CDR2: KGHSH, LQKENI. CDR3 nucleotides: TGTGCCAGCTCGCGCAGAGGAAGGGACGCCTATCAGCCCCAGCATTTT. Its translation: CASSRRGRDAYQPQHF. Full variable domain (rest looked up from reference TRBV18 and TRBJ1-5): NAGVMQNPRHLVRRRGQEARLRCSPMKGHSHVYWYRQLPEEGLKFMVYLQKENIIDESGMPKERFSAEFPKEGPSILRIQQVVRGDSAAYFCASSRRGRDAYQPQHFGDGTRLSIL.

The CDR3 loop is CASGTGNNEQFF. The CDR3 nucleotides are TGTGCCTCCGGGACAGGGAACAATGAGCAGTTCTTC. The genes are TRBV10-3 and TRBJ2-1, with 9 bases that match TRBD1. Unmatched junction bases numbered 4, after V lost 11 bases and J lost 5 bases. From germline, CDR1 is ENHRY and CDR2 SYGVKD. The CDR3 is 12 amino acids.

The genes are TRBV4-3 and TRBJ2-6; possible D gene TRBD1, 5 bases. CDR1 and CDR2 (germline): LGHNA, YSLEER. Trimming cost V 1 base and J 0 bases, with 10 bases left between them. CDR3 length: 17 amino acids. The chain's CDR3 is CASSQGGRPSGANVLTF. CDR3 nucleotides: TGCGCCAGCAGCCAAGGGGGCAGACCCTCTGGGGCCAACGTCCTGACTTTC.

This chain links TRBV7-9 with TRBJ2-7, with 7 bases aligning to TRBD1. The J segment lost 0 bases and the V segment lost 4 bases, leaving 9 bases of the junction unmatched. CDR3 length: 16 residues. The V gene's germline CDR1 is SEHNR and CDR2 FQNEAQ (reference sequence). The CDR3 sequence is CASSSRQGSASYEQYF. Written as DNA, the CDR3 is TGTGCCAGCAGCTCAAGACAGGGTTCAGCCTCCTACGAGCAGTACTTC.

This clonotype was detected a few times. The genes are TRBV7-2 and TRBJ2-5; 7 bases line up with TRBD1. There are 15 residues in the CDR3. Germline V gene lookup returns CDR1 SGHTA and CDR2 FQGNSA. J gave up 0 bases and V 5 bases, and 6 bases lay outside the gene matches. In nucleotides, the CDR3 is TGTGCCAGCAGCCAGAGAGGGGGCCACCAAGAGACCCAGTACTTC. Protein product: CASSQRGGHQETQYF.

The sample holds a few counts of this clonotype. The CDR3 is CASRLQGGWGNEQFF. The DNA of the CDR3 is TGTGCCAGCAGACTCCAGGGTGGTTGGGGCAATGAGCAGTTCTTC. The J gene is TRBJ2-1, the V gene TRBV6-1; possibly TRBD1 for D (5 bases). V lost 6 bases and J lost 6, with 18 bases in between. The V gene's germline CDR1 is MNHNS and CDR2 SASEGT. This CDR3 contains 15 residues.

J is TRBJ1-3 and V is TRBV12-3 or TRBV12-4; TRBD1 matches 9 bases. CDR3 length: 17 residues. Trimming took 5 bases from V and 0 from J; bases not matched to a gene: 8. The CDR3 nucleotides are TGTGCCAGCAGTACCTGGACAGGGGCGGTCTCTGGAAACACCATATATTTT. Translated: CASSTWTGAVSGNTIYF.

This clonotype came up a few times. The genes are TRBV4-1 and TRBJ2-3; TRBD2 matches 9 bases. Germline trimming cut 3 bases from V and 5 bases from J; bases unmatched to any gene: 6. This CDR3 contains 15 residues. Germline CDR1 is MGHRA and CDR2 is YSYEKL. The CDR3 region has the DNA TGCGCCAGCAGCCAGAAGCGGGGGGCGGGAGATACGCAGTATTTT. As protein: CASSQKRGAGDTQYF.

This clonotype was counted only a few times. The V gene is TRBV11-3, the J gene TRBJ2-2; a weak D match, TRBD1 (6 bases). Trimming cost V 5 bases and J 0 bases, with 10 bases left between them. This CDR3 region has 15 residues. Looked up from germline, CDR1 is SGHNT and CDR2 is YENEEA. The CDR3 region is CASSPGTPNTGELFF. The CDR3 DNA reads TGTGCCAGCAGCCCCGGGACACCGAACACCGGGGAGCTGTTTTTT.

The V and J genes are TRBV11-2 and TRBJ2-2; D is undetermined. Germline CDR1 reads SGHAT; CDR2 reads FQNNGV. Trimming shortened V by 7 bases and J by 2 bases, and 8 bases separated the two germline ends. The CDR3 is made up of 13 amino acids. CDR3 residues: CASTVPNTGELFF. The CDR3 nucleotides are TGTGCCAGCACCGTTCCTAACACCGGGGAGCTGTTTTTT.